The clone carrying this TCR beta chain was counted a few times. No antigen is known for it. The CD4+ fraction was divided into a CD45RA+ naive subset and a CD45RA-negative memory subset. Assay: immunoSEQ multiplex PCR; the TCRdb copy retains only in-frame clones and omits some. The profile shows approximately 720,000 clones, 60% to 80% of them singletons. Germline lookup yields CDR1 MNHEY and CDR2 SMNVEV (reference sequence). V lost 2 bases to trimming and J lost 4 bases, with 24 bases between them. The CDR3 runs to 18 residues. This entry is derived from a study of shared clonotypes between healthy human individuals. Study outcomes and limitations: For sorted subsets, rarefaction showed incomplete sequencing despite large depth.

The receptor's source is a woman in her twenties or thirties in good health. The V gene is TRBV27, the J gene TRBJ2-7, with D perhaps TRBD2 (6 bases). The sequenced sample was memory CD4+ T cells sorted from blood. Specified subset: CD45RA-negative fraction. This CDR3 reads CASSLLSPARIAGYEQYF. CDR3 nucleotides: TGTGCCAGCAGTTTACTCTCCCCTGCTCGGATCGCGGGGTACGAGCAGTACTTC.